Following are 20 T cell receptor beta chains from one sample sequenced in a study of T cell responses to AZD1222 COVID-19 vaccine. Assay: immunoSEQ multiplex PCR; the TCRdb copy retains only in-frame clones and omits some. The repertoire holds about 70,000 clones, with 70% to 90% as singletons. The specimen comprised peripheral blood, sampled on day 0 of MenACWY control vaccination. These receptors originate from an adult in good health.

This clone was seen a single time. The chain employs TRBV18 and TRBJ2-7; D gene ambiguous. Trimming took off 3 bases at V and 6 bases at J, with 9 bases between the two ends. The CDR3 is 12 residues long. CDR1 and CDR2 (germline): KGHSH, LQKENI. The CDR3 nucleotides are TGTGCCAGCTCACCGAAACAGTTCGAGCAGTACTTC. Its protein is CASSPKQFEQYF.

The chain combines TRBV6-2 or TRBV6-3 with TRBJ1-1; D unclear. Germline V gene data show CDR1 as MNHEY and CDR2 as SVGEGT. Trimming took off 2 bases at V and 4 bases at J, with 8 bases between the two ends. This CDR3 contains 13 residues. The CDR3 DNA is TGTGCCAGCAGTTACGAGGGCAGCACTGAAGCTTTCTTT. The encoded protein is CASSYEGSTEAFF.

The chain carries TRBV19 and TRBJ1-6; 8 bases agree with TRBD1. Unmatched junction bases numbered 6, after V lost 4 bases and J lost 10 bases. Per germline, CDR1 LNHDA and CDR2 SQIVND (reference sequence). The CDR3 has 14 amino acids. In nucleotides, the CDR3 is TGTGCCAGTAGTAGAGGACAGGGCTTATCACCCCTCCACTTT. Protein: CASSRGQGLSPLHF.

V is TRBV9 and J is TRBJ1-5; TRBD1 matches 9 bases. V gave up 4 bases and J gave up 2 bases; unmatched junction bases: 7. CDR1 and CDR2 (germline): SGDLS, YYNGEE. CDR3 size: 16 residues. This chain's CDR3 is CASSTGQGVRNQPQHF. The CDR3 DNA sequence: TGTGCCAGCAGCACGGGACAGGGAGTCCGCAATCAGCCCCAGCATTTT.

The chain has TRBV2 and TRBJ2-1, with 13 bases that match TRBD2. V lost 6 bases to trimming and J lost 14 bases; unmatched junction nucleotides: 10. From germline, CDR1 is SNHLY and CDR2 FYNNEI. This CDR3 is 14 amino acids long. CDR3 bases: TGTGCCAGCAGCACCGGGACTAGCGGGGCTTCAGAGTTCTTC. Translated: CASSTGTSGASEFF.

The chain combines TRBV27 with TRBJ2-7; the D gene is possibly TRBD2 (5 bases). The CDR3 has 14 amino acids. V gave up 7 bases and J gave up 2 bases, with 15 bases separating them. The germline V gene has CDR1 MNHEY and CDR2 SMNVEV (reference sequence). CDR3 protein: CASTSPGNTYEQYF. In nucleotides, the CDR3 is TGTGCCAGCACGTCACCGGGGAACACCTACGAGCAGTACTTC.

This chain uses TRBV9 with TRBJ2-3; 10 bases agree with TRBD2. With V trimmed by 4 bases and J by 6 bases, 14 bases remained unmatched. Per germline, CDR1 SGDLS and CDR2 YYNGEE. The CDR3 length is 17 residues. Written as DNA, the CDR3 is TGTGCCAGCAGCATAACCCGAATAGCGGGGGGAGGTGATACGCAGTATTTT. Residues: CASSITRIAGGGDTQYF.

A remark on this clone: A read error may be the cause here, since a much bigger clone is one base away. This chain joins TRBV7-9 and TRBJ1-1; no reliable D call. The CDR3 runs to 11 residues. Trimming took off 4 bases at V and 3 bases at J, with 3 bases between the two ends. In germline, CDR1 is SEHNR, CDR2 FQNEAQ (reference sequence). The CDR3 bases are TGTGCCAGCAGCTCGCACACTGAAGCTTTCTTT. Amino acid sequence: CASSSHTEAFF.

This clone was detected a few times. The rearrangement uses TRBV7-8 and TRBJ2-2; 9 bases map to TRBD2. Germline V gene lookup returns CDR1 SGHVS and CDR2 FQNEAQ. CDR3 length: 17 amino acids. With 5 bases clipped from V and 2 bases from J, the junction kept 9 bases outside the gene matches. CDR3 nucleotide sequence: TGTGCCAGCAGCCGGGCCGTAGCGGGGGCTAACACCGGGGAGCTGTTTTTT. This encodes CASSRAVAGANTGELFF.

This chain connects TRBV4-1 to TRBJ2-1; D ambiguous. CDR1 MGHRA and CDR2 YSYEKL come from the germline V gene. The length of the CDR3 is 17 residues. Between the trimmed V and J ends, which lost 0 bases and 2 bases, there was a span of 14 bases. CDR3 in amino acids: CASSQEPGRPPYNEQFF. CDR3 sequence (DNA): TGCGCCAGCAGCCAAGAGCCTGGCCGTCCCCCCTACAATGAGCAGTTCTTC.

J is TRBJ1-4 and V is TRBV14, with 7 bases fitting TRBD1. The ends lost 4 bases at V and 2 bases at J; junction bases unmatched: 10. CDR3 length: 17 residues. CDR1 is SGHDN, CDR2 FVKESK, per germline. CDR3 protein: CASSPYRGPRTNEKLFF. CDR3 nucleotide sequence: TGTGCCAGCAGCCCATACAGGGGACCTAGGACTAATGAAAAACTGTTTTTT.

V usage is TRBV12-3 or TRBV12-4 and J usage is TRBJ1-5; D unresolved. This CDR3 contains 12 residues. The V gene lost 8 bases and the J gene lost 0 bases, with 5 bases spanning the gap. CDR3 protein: CASASSNQPQHF. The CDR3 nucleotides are TGTGCCAGCGCCAGTAGCAATCAGCCCCAGCATTTT.

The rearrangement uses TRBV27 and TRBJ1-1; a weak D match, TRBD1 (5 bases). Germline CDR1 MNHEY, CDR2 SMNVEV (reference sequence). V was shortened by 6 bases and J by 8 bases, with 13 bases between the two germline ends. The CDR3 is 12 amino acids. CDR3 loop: CASSGYRQEAFF. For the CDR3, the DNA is TGTGCCAGCAGCGGGTACAGGCAAGAAGCTTTCTTT.

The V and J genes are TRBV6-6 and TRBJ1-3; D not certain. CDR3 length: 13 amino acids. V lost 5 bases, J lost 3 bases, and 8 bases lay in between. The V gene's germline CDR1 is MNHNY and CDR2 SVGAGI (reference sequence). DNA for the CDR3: TGTGCCAGCAGTCGGGAGGGTGGAAACACCATATATTTT. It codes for CASSREGGNTIYF.

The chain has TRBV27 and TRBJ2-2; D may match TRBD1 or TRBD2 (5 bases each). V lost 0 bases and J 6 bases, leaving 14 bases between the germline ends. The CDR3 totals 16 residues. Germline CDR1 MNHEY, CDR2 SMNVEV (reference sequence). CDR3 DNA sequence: TGTGCCAGCAGTTTATCGGGGACCCTGGGGGCCGGGGAGCTGTTTTTT. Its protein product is CASSLSGTLGAGELFF.

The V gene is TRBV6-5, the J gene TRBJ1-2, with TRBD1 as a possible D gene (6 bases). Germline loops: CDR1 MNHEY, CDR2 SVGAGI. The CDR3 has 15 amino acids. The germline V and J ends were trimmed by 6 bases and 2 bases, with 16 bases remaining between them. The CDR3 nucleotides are TGTGCCAGCAGCGGGGGGCAGGCCGAGAACTATGGCTACACCTTC. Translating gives CASSGGQAENYGYTF.

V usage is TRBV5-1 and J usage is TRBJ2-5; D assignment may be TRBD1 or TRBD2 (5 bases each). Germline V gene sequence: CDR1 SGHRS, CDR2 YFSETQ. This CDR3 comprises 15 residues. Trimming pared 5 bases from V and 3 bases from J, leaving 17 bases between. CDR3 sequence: CASSWGRGAEETQYF. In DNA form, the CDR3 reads TGCGCCAGCAGTTGGGGTAGAGGGGCCGAAGAGACCCAGTACTTC.

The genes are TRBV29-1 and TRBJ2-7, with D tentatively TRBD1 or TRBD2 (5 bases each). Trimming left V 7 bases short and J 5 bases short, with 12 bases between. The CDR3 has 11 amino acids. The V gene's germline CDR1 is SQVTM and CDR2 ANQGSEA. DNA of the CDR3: TGCAGCGCCCGGGGACCTGACGAGCAGTACTTC. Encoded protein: CSARGPDEQYF.

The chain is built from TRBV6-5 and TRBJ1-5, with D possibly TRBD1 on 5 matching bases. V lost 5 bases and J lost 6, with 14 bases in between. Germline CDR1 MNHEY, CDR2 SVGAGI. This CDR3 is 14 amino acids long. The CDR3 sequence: CASSLVKRGQPQHF. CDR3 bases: TGTGCCAGCAGTCTGGTTAAGAGGGGTCAGCCCCAGCATTTT.

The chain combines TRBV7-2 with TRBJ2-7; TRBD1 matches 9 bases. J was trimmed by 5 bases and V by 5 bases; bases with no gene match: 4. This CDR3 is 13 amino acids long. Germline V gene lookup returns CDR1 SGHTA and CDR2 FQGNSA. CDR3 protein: CASSRDRVHEQYF. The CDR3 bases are TGTGCCAGCAGCCGGGACAGGGTACACGAGCAGTACTTC.